The clone carrying this T cell receptor (beta chain) occurred a few times. The target antigen is unknown. This sample was included in a study of CD8 T cells in ankylosing spondylitis. Whole-study findings and limits: In peripheral blood, disease-linked CD8+ clones occurred at relatively low frequencies.

Generation of TCR beta libraries employed quantitative 5'-RACE incorporating molecular barcodes. TCRdb used MiXCR to reprocess the 5' RACE reads, holding one entry per CDR3 protein. The sample carries about 300,000 distinct CDR3 sequences, around 10% recorded once. The V end lost 4 bases, the J end lost 4 bases, and 23 bases lay between the germline ends. Germline values: CDR1 SGHRS, CDR2 YFSETQ. The CDR3 extends over 17 amino acids. Sequencing was carried out using blood, either unsorted or a sorted T cell fraction (not recorded which). V and J are TRBV5-1 and TRBJ1-2; weak D call: TRBD1 (6 bases). The sequence was obtained from a female donor with ankylosing spondylitis or in good health (not recorded which). The CDR3: CASSPGQGPADGYGYTF. The CDR3 DNA is TGCGCCAGCAGCCCGGGACAAGGACCCGCAGATGGCTATGGCTACACCTTC. Together with reference TRBV5-1 and TRBJ1-2, the CDR3 gives the full variable domain: KAGVTQTPRYLIKTRGQQVTLSCSPISGHRSVSWYQQTPGQGLQFLFEYFSETQRNKGNFPGRFSGRQFSNSRSEMNVSTLELGDSALYLCASSPGQGPADGYGYTFGSGTRLTVV.